The 30 T cell receptor beta chains presented below share a single source sample, sequenced in a study of T cells in Graves' hyperthyroidism and ophthalmopathy (dated by TCRdb to about 2019). Libraries were prepared through multiplex PCR. For sequencing, an Illumina HiSeq 2000 was employed. The TCR beta CDR3 regions were amplified from RNA transcripts. For the first round of RT-PCR on the TCR CDR3, the HTBI primer set was used together with the Qiagen OneStep RT-PCR kit. TCRdb trimmed the raw reads at Q25, called clones with MiXCR and kept productive beta chains. Records with the same CDR3 protein are collapsed into one entry carrying the most frequent genes and DNA. The sample table holds hundreds of thousands of distinct CDR3 sequences, of which 12% to 15% were seen once. Clones ranked in the top ten supply about 9.4% of the sample. The sample taken for sequencing was blood. Every receptor here comes from a woman aged 18-29 years with Graves' hyperthyroidism.

This clonotype was seen at least ten times. This sequence joins TRBV10-3 and TRBJ2-7; D is uncertain. CDR3 length: 13 amino acids. V lost 3 bases to trimming and J lost 1 base, with 7 bases between them. Germline loops: CDR1 ENHRY, CDR2 SYGVKD. The CDR3 sequence: CAISDQLSYEQYF. CDR3 nucleotides: TGTGCCATCAGTGACCAGCTATCCTACGAGCAGTACTTC.

Notes on this clonotype: A much larger clone differs by one base, so this may be a read error. The CDR3 DNA is TGTGCCAGCAGCCCCGGGGATCCGGGGGCAGAGACCCAGTACTTC. It translates to CASSPGDPGAETQYF. The rearrangement uses TRBV3-1 and TRBJ2-5; D is tentatively TRBD1 or TRBD2 (6 bases each). V gave up 4 bases and J gave up 4 bases, with 16 bases separating them. The CDR3 length is 15 residues. Germline V gives CDR1 LGHDT, CDR2 YNNKEL (reference sequence).

This clonotype has only a few counts. V usage is TRBV7-2 and J usage is TRBJ2-5, with 8 bases aligning to TRBD1. CDR3 length: 14 residues. V lost 5 bases to trimming and J lost 2 bases; unmatched junction nucleotides: 4. CDR1 and CDR2 from the germline V gene are SGHTA and FQGNSA. For the CDR3, the DNA is TGTGCCAGCAGCCCGGACAGGGTGCAAGAGACCCAGTACTTC. Translated: CASSPDRVQETQYF.

This clonotype showed up many times. The rearrangement links TRBV28 to TRBJ2-7, with D perhaps TRBD2 (5 bases). Between the trimmed V and J ends, which lost 5 bases and 7 bases, there was a span of 21 bases. Germline CDR1 and CDR2: MDHEN and SYDVKM. The CDR3 spans 15 residues. The CDR3 DNA follows: TGTGCCAGCAGTGGGCGAGGGCTACAGTACGGGGAGCAGTACTTC. Protein: CASSGRGLQYGEQYF.

This clonotype appeared many times. This rearrangement joins TRBV7-2 to TRBJ2-3; unclear D gene. This CDR3 spans 17 amino acids. Trimming shortened V by 0 bases and J by 0 bases, and 13 bases separated the two germline ends. Germline lookup yields CDR1 SGHTA and CDR2 FQGNSA. The CDR3 coding sequence is TGTGCCAGCAGCTTAGCCCCCGCTCCCAGAAGCACAGATACGCAGTATTTT. Its translation is CASSLAPAPRSTDTQYF.

This clonotype was found many times. This chain links TRBV15 with TRBJ1-4; 7 bases agree with TRBD1. V lost 8 bases, J lost 2 bases, and 11 bases stayed unmatched. CDR3 size: 16 residues. In germline, CDR1 is LNHNV, CDR2 YYDKDF (reference sequence). In DNA form, the CDR3 reads TGTGCCACCGGGACAGCCCCGCGCGGGACTAATGAAAAACTGTTTTTT. Translated: CATGTAPRGTNEKLFF. Combining the CDR3 with reference TRBV15 and TRBJ1-4 gives the whole variable domain DAMVIQNPRYQVTQFGKPVTLSCSQTLNHNVMYWYQQKSSQAPKLLFHYYDKDFNNEADTPDNFQSRRPNTSFCFLDIRSPGLGDTAMYLCATGTAPRGTNEKLFFGSGTQLSVL.

About this clonotype: One end of the junction does not line up with germline, which may come from a read error. The chain has TRBV2 and TRBJ2-1; 10 bases match TRBD2. The germline V gene encodes CDR1 SNHLY and CDR2 FYNNEI. CDR3 length equals 23 residues. DNA for the CDR3: TGCGCCAGCAGCCGTATCCTGGGGGCTCGGTCACTAGCGGGGACCCATTTTCGCAATGAGCAGTTCTTC. Translated: CASSRILGARSLAGTHFRNEQFF.

There are many counts of this clonotype. The chain couples TRBV28 to TRBJ2-7, with 9 bases identical to TRBD1. J lost 6 bases, V lost 7 bases, and 13 bases had no gene match. The CDR3 sequence is 15 residues long. Germline V gene lookup returns CDR1 MDHEN and CDR2 SYDVKM. In nucleotides, the CDR3 is TGTGCCAGCAAGCCTCCGGGACAGGGATCCCGCGAGCAGTACTTC. This encodes CASKPPGQGSREQYF. Supplemented by reference TRBV28 and TRBJ2-7, the full variable domain reads DVKVTQSSRYLVKRTGEKVFLECVQDMDHENMFWYRQDPGLGLRLIYFSYDVKMKEKGDIPEGYSVSREKKERFSLILESASTNQTSMYLCASKPPGQGSREQYFGPGTRLTVT.

This rearrangement joins TRBV5-6 to TRBJ2-5; 7 nucleotides line up with TRBD1. The CDR3 loop spans 15 amino acids. V dropped 0 bases and J dropped 5; count of bases not matched to a gene: 7. Germline V gene sequence: CDR1 SGHDT, CDR2 YYEEEE. CDR3: CASSLDPGQRETQYF. CDR3 in DNA: TGTGCCAGCAGCTTGGACCCGGGACAGAGGGAGACCCAGTACTTC.

This clonotype was counted ten times or more. The chain has TRBV12-3 or TRBV12-4 and TRBJ1-1, with no clear D. The CDR3 contains 13 residues. Trimming shortened V by 7 bases and J by 1 base, and 10 bases separated the two germline ends. The CDR3 loop reads CASTGWGNTEAFF. The CDR3 DNA follows: TGTGCCAGCACGGGCTGGGGGAACACTGAAGCTTTCTTT.

In its sample, this clonotype was seen a few times. J is TRBJ2-3 and V is TRBV6-2 or TRBV6-3, with 9 bases aligning to TRBD2. Unmatched junction bases numbered 19, after V lost 4 bases and J lost 2 bases. Germline V gene data show CDR1 as MNHEY and CDR2 as SVGEGT. The CDR3 consists of 20 residues. This chain's CDR3 is CASSSMLAGAVGSPTDTQYF. The CDR3 DNA sequence: TGTGCCAGCAGTTCGATGTTAGCGGGAGCGGTGGGTAGCCCCACAGATACGCAGTATTTT.

The chain employs TRBV6-1 and TRBJ2-3; either TRBD1 or TRBD2 may fit D (5 bases each). Trimming left V 6 bases short and J 2 bases short, with 15 bases between. Germline loops: CDR1 MNHNS, CDR2 SASEGT. This CDR3 is built from 15 residues. This CDR3 is CASRTSGANTDTQYF. The CDR3 DNA is TGTGCCAGCAGGACCTCCGGGGCAAACACAGATACGCAGTATTTT.

The CDR3 spells CASSSDYPETQYF. The CDR3 coding sequence is TGTGCCAGCAGTTCAGACTATCCGGAGACCCAGTACTTC. The V call is TRBV28, the J call TRBJ2-5, with a possible D match to TRBD2 (5 bases). Looked up from germline, CDR1 is MDHEN and CDR2 is SYDVKM. CDR3 size: 13 residues. The V gene lost 4 bases and the J gene lost 5 bases, with 11 bases spanning the gap.

This clonotype was seen at least ten times. V is TRBV3-1 and J is TRBJ1-1; TRBD1 might be the D (5 bases). The V end was cut by 0 bases, the J end by 4 bases, with 15 bases between. The CDR3 sequence is 16 residues long. The germline gives CDR1 LGHDT, CDR2 YNNKEL (reference sequence). CDR3 nucleotides: TGTGCCAGCAGCCAAGAGGGGTCCCAGGGAAGCACTGAAGCTTTCTTT. This gives the protein CASSQEGSQGSTEAFF. The variable domain in full, with the rest retrieved from reference TRBV3-1 and TRBJ1-1, is DTAVSQTPKYLVTQMGNDKSIKCEQNLGHDTMYWYKQDSKKFLKIMFSYNNKELIINETVPNRFSPKSPDKAHLNLHINSLELGDSAVYFCASSQEGSQGSTEAFFGQGTRLTVV.

V and J are TRBV6-1 and TRBJ2-7; the match to TRBD1 covers 11 bases. Germline values: CDR1 MNHNS, CDR2 SASEGT. The length of the CDR3 is 15 residues. The trim removed 7 bases at V and 4 bases at J, leaving 9 bases unmatched. The DNA of the CDR3 is TGTGCCAGCAAAATAGGACAGGGGGCTTCATACGAGCAGTACTTC. Protein sequence: CASKIGQGASYEQYF.

This chain links TRBV20-1 with TRBJ2-2; 11 bases map to TRBD2. The CDR3 is made up of 15 amino acids. From germline, CDR1 is DFQATT and CDR2 SNEGSKA (reference sequence). The V segment lost 7 bases and the J segment 4 bases; nucleotides outside the gene matches: 8. CDR3 bases: TGCAGTGTCCCGAATAGCGGGAGGGGCACCGGGGAGCTGTTTTTT. Amino acids: CSVPNSGRGTGELFF.

This clonotype was found many times. The chain uses TRBV7-9 and TRBJ2-3; 9 bases align to TRBD1. The CDR3 loop spans 18 amino acids. V was pared by 5 bases and J by 2 bases, with 14 bases of the junction left unmatched. Germline V CDR1 and CDR2: SEHNR, FQNEAQ (reference sequence). The CDR3 DNA reads TGTGCCAGCAGCCAGGGACAGGGTCTGGAGAGGGTCACAGATACGCAGTATTTT. Protein product: CASSQGQGLERVTDTQYF.

V is TRBV6-2 or TRBV6-3 and J is TRBJ2-1; D is unresolved. Germline CDR1 MNHEY, CDR2 SVGEGT. The CDR3 extends over 15 amino acids. V shed 7 bases and J shed 2 bases, with 15 bases lying between them. The CDR3 protein is CASTQAFGAYNEQFF. In nucleotides, the CDR3 is TGTGCCAGCACTCAAGCTTTCGGAGCCTACAATGAGCAGTTCTTC.

This clonotype has a count of ten or more. The chain links TRBV6-2 or TRBV6-3 to TRBJ2-7; D unresolved. Germline V CDR1 and CDR2: MNHEY, SVGEGT. V gave up 8 bases and J gave up 6 bases, with 26 bases separating them. The CDR3 length is 16 residues. For the CDR3, the DNA is TGTGCCAGCCTTTCTGGAAATCGCTGGGTATCAAGCGAGCAGTACTTC. As protein: CASLSGNRWVSSEQYF.

This CDR3 is CSATGARTNEKLFF. The CDR3 coding sequence is TGCAGTGCGACGGGGGCCAGGACTAATGAAAAACTGTTTTTT. V usage is TRBV20-1 and J usage is TRBJ1-4; D possibly corresponds to TRBD1 (6 bases). The CDR3 covers 14 residues. Trimming took off 6 bases at V and 2 bases at J, with 13 bases between the two ends. Per germline, CDR1 DFQATT and CDR2 SNEGSKA (reference sequence).

This clonotype was seen repeatedly, ten times or more. V usage is TRBV10-2 and J usage is TRBJ2-7, with TRBD2 matching 8 bases. The junction had 13 bases not matched to a gene; V was cut back by 0 bases and J by 6 bases. The germline CDR1 and CDR2 sequences are WSHSY and SAAADI. This CDR3 is built from 17 residues. CDR3 sequence (DNA): TGCGCCAGCAGTGAGTCCCCACCCGGGACTAGTCGTCCCGAGCAGTACTTC. This sequence encodes CASSESPPGTSRPEQYF.

The chain combines TRBV4-1 with TRBJ2-7, with 8 bases matching TRBD2. This CDR3 contains 15 residues. Trimming removed 4 bases from V and 5 bases from J; junction bases left unmatched: 10. Germline assignment: CDR1 MGHRA and CDR2 YSYEKL. The CDR3 spells CASSPSGGTSHEQYF. CDR3 sequence (DNA): TGCGCCAGCAGCCCCAGCGGGGGTACGTCCCACGAGCAGTACTTC.

This clonotype was seen at least ten times. J is TRBJ1-1 and V is TRBV2, with D possibly being TRBD1 (5 bases). The CDR3 sequence is 13 residues long. The ends were cut back, 3 bases at V and 6 bases at J, with 11 bases in the middle. Germline CDR1 SNHLY, CDR2 FYNNEI. CDR3 nucleotide sequence: TGTGCCAGCAGTGAGGGGCTAGGCCCTGAAGCTTTCTTT. Encoded protein: CASSEGLGPEAFF.

This clonotype was seen just once. The J gene is TRBJ2-1, the V gene TRBV4-1; 12 bases align to TRBD2. The CDR3 is 15 amino acids. Looked up from germline, CDR1 is MGHRA and CDR2 is YSYEKL. Trimming cost V 4 bases and J 9 bases; bases outside gene matches: 7. CDR3 loop: CASSPTSGRGCEQFF. Here the CDR3 DNA reads TGCGCCAGCAGCCCGACTAGCGGGAGAGGATGTGAGCAGTTCTTC.

The V call is TRBV24-1, the J call TRBJ2-2; perhaps TRBD2 as D (5 bases). Between the trimmed V and J ends, which lost 7 bases and 4 bases, there was a span of 21 bases. The V gene's germline CDR1 is KGHDR and CDR2 SFDVKD. The CDR3 runs 17 residues. As DNA, the CDR3 is TGTGCCACCAGCGCCCCGGTGGCACTTCGGGGCACCGGGGAGCTGTTTTTT. Amino acid sequence: CATSAPVALRGTGELFF.

This clonotype was recorded at least ten times. The rearrangement joins TRBV2 to TRBJ2-3; D is possibly TRBD1 (5 bases). Germline V gene data show CDR1 as SNHLY and CDR2 as FYNNEI. V was trimmed by 7 bases and J by 1 base, leaving 15 bases between them. CDR3 length: 15 residues. CDR3 sequence reads: CASTSRAARTDTQYF. Here the CDR3 DNA reads TGTGCCAGCACCAGCAGGGCAGCTCGCACAGATACGCAGTATTTT.

This clonotype has at least ten counts. The J gene is TRBJ1-1, the V gene TRBV24-1; D not resolved. Trimming pared 4 bases from V and 7 bases from J, leaving 9 bases between. Germline CDR1 is KGHDR and CDR2 is SFDVKD. CDR3 size: 12 residues. CDR3 amino acids: CATSESEHEAFF. In nucleotides, the CDR3 is TGTGCCACCAGTGAGTCAGAACATGAAGCTTTCTTT.

Many counts were recorded for this clonotype. The genes are TRBV11-3 and TRBJ1-5, with no clear D. The CDR3 sequence is 17 residues long. In germline, CDR1 is SGHNT, CDR2 YENEEA. Trimming pared 0 bases from V and 0 bases from J, leaving 12 bases between. CDR3 nucleotide sequence: TGTGCCAGCAGCTTAGATGTGCAGGCTTATAGCAATCAGCCCCAGCATTTT. Translating it yields CASSLDVQAYSNQPQHF.

This clonotype was found many times. V is TRBV12-3 or TRBV12-4 and J is TRBJ2-4; the match to TRBD2 covers 11 bases. The V and J ends lost 6 bases and 5 bases, in that order; junction bases with no gene match: 3. The CDR3 spans 14 residues. The CDR3 reads CASRLAGVENIQYF. CDR3 bases: TGTGCCAGCAGACTAGCGGGAGTGGAAAACATTCAGTACTTC.

This clonotype was counted between two and nine times. The chain carries TRBV18 and TRBJ1-1; D might be TRBD1 (6 bases). The V end lost 3 bases, the J end lost 9 bases, and 17 bases lay between the germline ends. The CDR3 extends over 14 amino acids. CDR1 KGHSH and CDR2 LQKENI come from the germline V gene. The CDR3 bases are TGTGCCAGCTCACCCGGGACATCGCCAAGTCAAGCTTTCTTT. Translation: CASSPGTSPSQAFF.